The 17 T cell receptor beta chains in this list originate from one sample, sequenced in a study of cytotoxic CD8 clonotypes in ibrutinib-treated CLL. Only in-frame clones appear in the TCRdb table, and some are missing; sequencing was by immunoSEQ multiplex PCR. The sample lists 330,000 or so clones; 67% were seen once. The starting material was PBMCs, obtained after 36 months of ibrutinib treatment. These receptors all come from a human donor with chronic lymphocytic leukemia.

The CDR3 protein is CASSQERLAEAYEQYF. CDR3 DNA: TGCGCCAGCAGCCAAGAAAGACTAGCGGAGGCCTACGAGCAGTACTTC. The chain uses TRBV4-3 and TRBJ2-7; 9 bases agree with TRBD2. J was trimmed by 2 bases and V by 0 bases; bases with no gene match: 5. CDR1 LGHNA and CDR2 YSLEER come from the germline V gene. The CDR3 sequence is 16 residues long.

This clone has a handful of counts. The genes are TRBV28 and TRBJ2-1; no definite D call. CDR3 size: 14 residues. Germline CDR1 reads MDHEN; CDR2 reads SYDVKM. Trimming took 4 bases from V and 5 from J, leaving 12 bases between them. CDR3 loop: CASSWKGNHNEQFF. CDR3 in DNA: TGTGCCAGCAGTTGGAAGGGAAACCACAATGAGCAGTTCTTC.

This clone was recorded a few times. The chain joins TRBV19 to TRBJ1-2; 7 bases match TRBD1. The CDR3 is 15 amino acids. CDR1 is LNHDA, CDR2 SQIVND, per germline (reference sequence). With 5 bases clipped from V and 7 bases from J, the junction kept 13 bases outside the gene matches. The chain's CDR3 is CASSPRRGQRGGYTF. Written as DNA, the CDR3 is TGTGCCAGTAGTCCCCGGCGGGGACAGCGGGGTGGCTACACCTTC.

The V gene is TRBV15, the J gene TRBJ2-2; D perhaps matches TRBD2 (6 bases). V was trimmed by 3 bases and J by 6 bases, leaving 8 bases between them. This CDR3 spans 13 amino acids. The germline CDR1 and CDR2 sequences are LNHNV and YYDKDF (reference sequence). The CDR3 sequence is CATSREGPGELFF. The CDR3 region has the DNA TGTGCCACCAGCAGGGAGGGACCCGGGGAGCTGTTTTTT.

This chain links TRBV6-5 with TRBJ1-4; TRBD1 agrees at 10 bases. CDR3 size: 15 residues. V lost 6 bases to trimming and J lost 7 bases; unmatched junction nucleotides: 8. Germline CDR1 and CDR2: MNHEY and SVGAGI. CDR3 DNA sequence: TGTGCCAGCAGCGGGTTGGGACAGGGGTCTGAAAAACTGTTTTTT. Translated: CASSGLGQGSEKLFF.

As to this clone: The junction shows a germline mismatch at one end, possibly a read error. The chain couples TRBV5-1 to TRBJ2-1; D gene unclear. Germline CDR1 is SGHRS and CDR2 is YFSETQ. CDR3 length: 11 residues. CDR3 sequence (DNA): TGCGCCAGCAGCTTGGCCGATGAGGAGTTCTTC. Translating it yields CASSLADEEFF.

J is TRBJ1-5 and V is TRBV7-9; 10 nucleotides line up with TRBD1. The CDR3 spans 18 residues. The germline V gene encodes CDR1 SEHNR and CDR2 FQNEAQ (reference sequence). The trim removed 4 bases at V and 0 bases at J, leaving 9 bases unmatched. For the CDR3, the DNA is TGTGCCAGCAGCTCTATCGGGACAGGGGTTTATAGCAATCAGCCCCAGCATTTT. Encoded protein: CASSSIGTGVYSNQPQHF. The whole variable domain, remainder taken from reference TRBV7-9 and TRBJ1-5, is DTGVSQNPRHKITKRGQNVTFRCDPISEHNRLYWYRQTLGQGPEFLTYFQNEAQLEKSRLLSDRFSAERPKGSFSTLEIQRTEQGDSAMYLCASSSIGTGVYSNQPQHFGDGTRLSIL.

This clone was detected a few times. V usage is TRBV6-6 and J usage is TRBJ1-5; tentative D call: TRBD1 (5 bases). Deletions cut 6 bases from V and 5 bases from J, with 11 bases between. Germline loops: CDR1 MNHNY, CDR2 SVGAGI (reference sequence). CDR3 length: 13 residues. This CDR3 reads CASRGGRDQPQHF. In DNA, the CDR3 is TGTGCCAGCAGGGGGGGAAGGGATCAGCCCCAGCATTTT.

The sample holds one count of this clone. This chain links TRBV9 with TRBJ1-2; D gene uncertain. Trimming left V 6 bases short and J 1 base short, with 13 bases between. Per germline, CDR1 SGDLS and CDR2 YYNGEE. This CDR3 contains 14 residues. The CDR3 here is CASTPEAVNYGYTF. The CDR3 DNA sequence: TGTGCCAGCACGCCTGAGGCGGTTAACTATGGCTACACCTTC.

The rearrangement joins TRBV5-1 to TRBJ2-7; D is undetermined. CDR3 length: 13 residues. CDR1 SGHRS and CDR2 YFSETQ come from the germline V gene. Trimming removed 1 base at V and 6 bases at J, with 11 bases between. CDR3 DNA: TGCGCCAGCAGCTTGTATCCTGCGCTCGAGCAGTACTTC. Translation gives CASSLYPALEQYF.

In DNA form, the CDR3 reads TGTGCCAGCAGCGACTTTAGGGACAGGCAAGGCGAGCAGTACTTC. Amino acids: CASSDFRDRQGEQYF. The chain carries TRBV7-9 and TRBJ2-7; 8 bases line up with TRBD1. The CDR3 spans 15 residues. Trimming took 5 bases from V and 6 from J; bases not matched to a gene: 12. CDR1 and CDR2 (germline): SEHNR, FQNEAQ (reference sequence).

This chain's CDR3 is CASSARTQGNTIYF. The DNA of the CDR3 is TGTGCCAGCAGCGCCAGAACCCAGGGAAACACCATATATTTT. The chain recombines TRBV9 with TRBJ1-3; D gene ambiguous. The V and J ends lost 3 bases and 4 bases respectively, with 11 bases between them. This CDR3 contains 14 residues. Per the germline V gene, CDR1 is SGDLS and CDR2 is YYNGEE.

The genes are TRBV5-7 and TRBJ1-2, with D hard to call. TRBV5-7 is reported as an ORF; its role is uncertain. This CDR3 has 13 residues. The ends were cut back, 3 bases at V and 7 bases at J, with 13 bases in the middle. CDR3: CASSYDGPCGYTF. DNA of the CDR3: TGTGCCAGCAGCTACGACGGGCCCTGTGGCTACACCTTC.

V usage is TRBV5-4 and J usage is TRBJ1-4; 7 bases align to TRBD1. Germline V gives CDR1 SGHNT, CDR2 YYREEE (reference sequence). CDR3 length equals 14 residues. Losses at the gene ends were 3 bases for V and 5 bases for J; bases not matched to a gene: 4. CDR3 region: CASSYRGPNEKLFF. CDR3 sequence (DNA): TGTGCCAGCAGCTACAGGGGTCCCAATGAAAAACTGTTTTTT.

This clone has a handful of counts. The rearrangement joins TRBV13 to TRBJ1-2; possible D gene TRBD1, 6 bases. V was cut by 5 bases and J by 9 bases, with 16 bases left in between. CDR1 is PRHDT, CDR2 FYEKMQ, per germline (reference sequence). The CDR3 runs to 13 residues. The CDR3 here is CASSLRGKLSYTF. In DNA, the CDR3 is TGTGCCAGCAGCCTTAGGGGGAAGCTGAGCTACACCTTC.

The CDR3 DNA sequence: TGTGCCAGCAGTGAGTGGCTAGCGGCTTTCCAAGAGACCCAGTACTTC. Residues: CASSEWLAAFQETQYF. This chain links TRBV2 with TRBJ2-5, with 7 bases aligning to TRBD2. This CDR3 has 16 amino acids. J was trimmed by 1 base and V by 3 bases; bases with no gene match: 8. CDR1 and CDR2 (germline): SNHLY, FYNNEI.

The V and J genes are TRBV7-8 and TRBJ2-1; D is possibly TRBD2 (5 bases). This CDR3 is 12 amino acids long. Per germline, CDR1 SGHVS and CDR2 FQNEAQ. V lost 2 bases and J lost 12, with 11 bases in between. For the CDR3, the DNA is TGTGCCAGCAGCTTACGGGATTTGGGGCAGTTCTTC. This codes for CASSLRDLGQFF. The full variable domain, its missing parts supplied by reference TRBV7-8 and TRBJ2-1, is GAGVSQSPRYKVAKRGQDVALRCDPISGHVSLFWYQQALGQGPEFLTYFQNEAQLDKSGLPSDRFFAERPEGSVSTLKIQRTQQEDSAVYLCASSLRDLGQFFGPGTRLTVL.